Listed below are T cell receptor beta chains from one sample, sequenced in a study of identical twins. TCRdb independently ran MiXCR on the 5' RACE reads; one entry per CDR3 protein. This sample has about 200,000 distinct CDR3 sequences; more than 15% occur once, and the top ten carry about 38%. These records were also assigned to another study, of T cells expressing NK-cell markers.

The sequencing sample was made of CD8+ T cells sorted from blood. Source of these receptors: a woman aged 18-30 years in good health. Both conserved end residues are trimmed from each CDR3.

TRBJ2-1,TRBV12-5,ASGLVRGGSFDEQF
TRBJ2-1,TRBV29-1,SAMGQVRVSEQF
TRBJ2-3,TRBV20-1,SARVSSGSFGGADTQY
TRBJ2-1,TRBV29-1,SVDGDRASYNEQF
TRBJ2-5,TRBV5-5,ASSLDISETQY
TRBJ2-5,TRBV12-3/TRBV12-4,ASSSPKGGMETQY
TRBJ2-7,TRBV6-5,ASSYGGGAYEQY
TRBJ2-1,TRBV12-3/TRBV12-4,ASSLTRVGDEQF
TRBJ2-1,TRBV20-1,SARDLYAGGNYNEQF
TRBJ2-1,TRBV20-1,SAASGYNEQF
TRBJ2-3,TRBV7-6,ASSLAVGATDTQY
TRBJ2-7,TRBV4-3,ASSWTSGGSMDEQY
TRBJ2-7,TRBV7-9,AGLGGPTYEQY
TRBJ1-2,TRBV6-5,ASSYSIGDGYT
TRBJ1-2,TRBV12-3/TRBV12-4,ASTQGTYGYT
TRBJ1-1,TRBV25-1,ASSEWGREAF
TRBJ2-1,TRBV6-1,ASNIGRPSYNEQF
TRBJ2-1,TRBV7-9,ASSSGTTYNEQF